The 24 T cell receptor beta chains below come from one sample, sequenced in a study of monozygotic twins with inflammatory bowel disease. TCRdb re-called the 5' RACE reads; one entry per CDR3 protein, DNA not given. The listing contains roughly 330,000 distinct CDR3 sequences. Sequenced material: blood. Receptors were obtained from a human donor with ulcerative colitis or Crohn's disease, or a healthy co-twin of an affected twin (not recorded which).

The rearrangement links TRBV6-5 to TRBJ2-2. Germline V gene lookup returns CDR1 MNHEY and CDR2 SVGAGI. The CDR3 has 13 residues. CDR3 in amino acids: CASSYAWTGELFF.

The V and J genes are TRBV15 and TRBJ2-1. The CDR3 sequence is 13 residues long. Germline V CDR1 and CDR2: LNHNV, YYDKDF (reference sequence). The CDR3 region is CATSRVVADEQFF.

The chain couples TRBV28 to TRBJ1-2; TCRdb indicates TRBD1, and absent DNA this call remains unverified. The germline V gene has CDR1 MDHEN and CDR2 SYDVKM. This CDR3 spans 13 amino acids. This chain's CDR3 is CASSSGQASGYTF.

The chain carries TRBV12-3 or TRBV12-4 and TRBJ2-6; the D call from TCRdb, TRBD1, cannot be confirmed without DNA. This CDR3 has 17 amino acids. The CDR3 sequence is CASSFSAGASGANVLTF.

The rearrangement joins TRBV28 to TRBJ1-1; TCRdb's D call of TRBD1 is untestable without DNA. Germline V CDR1 and CDR2: MDHEN, SYDVKM. The CDR3 is 13 amino acids. The CDR3 protein is CASSSGGDTEAFF. Full variable domain (remainder filled in from reference TRBV28 and TRBJ1-1): DVKVTQSSRYLVKRTGEKVFLECVQDMDHENMFWYRQDPGLGLRLIYFSYDVKMKEKGDIPEGYSVSREKKERFSLILESASTNQTSMYLCASSSGGDTEAFFGQGTRLTVV.

The CDR3 protein is CSVRVGGDQPQHF. The J gene is TRBJ1-5, the V gene TRBV29-1; the D call of TRBD1 rests on TCRdb alone, since no DNA is present to check it. From germline, CDR1 is SQVTM and CDR2 ANQGSEA. The CDR3 has 13 amino acids.

The V and J genes are TRBV30 and TRBJ2-5; TCRdb's D call of TRBD2 is untestable without DNA. The CDR3 is 17 amino acids. Germline V gene lookup returns CDR1 GTSNPN and CDR2 SVGIG (reference sequence). CDR3 sequence: CAWSAGLAGGYQETQYF. The full variable domain, completed using reference TRBV30 and TRBJ2-5, is SQTIHQWPATLVQPVGSPLSLECTVEGTSNPNLYWYRQAAGRGLQLLFYSVGIGQISSEVPQNLSASRPQDRQFILSSKKLLLSDSGFYLCAWSAGLAGGYQETQYFGPGTRLLVL.

The genes are TRBV5-6 and TRBJ1-3. There are 17 residues in the CDR3. The germline CDR1 and CDR2 sequences are SGHDT and YYEEEE. The CDR3 loop reads CASSFGAWRKAGNTIYF.

The chain carries TRBV28 and TRBJ1-6; TCRdb returns TRBD1, unconfirmable since there is no DNA. The length of the CDR3 is 16 residues. Germline V gene lookup returns CDR1 MDHEN and CDR2 SYDVKM. This chain's CDR3 is CASRSSTGAKNSPLHF.

The chain joins TRBV7-2 to TRBJ2-1; there is no DNA to check the TCRdb D call of TRBD2. Germline V gene lookup returns CDR1 SGHTA and CDR2 FQGNSA. The CDR3 contains 15 residues. This CDR3 is CASSPSPGTYNEQFF.

The CDR3 loop reads CASSFERNQPQHF. This rearrangement joins TRBV7-2 to TRBJ1-5. The CDR3 extends over 13 amino acids. In germline, CDR1 is SGHTA, CDR2 FQGNSA. Full variable domain (rest looked up from reference TRBV7-2 and TRBJ1-5): GAGVSQSPSNKVTEKGKDVELRCDPISGHTALYWYRQSLGQGLEFLIYFQGNSAPDKSGLPSDRFSAERTGGSVSTLTIQRTQQEDSAVYLCASSFERNQPQHFGDGTRLSIL.

This chain uses TRBV27 with TRBJ2-5. CDR3 length: 14 amino acids. CDR1 is MNHEY, CDR2 SMNVEV, per germline (reference sequence). This CDR3 is CASSLQGSGETQYF.

This chain uses TRBV20-1 with TRBJ1-2; TCRdb proposes TRBD1, but this gene call is untestable without DNA. CDR3 size: 13 residues. The V gene's germline CDR1 is DFQATT and CDR2 SNEGSKA (reference sequence). The chain's CDR3 is CSAGPPAGYGYTF.

The chain combines TRBV5-5 with TRBJ1-1; TCRdb reports TRBD1, a call that lacks DNA to check it against. CDR3 length: 16 residues. Germline V lookup: CDR1 SGHKS, CDR2 YYEKEE (reference sequence). CDR3 region: CASRSAGGNMNTEAFF.

The CDR3 here is CASSFPNRGQPQHF. This chain uses TRBV28 with TRBJ1-5; the D call of TRBD1 rests on TCRdb alone, since no DNA is present to check it. The CDR3 covers 14 residues. Germline loops: CDR1 MDHEN, CDR2 SYDVKM.

The CDR3 region is CASAFVREGYEQYF. The chain employs TRBV6-1 and TRBJ2-7; checking the TCRdb D call of TRBD2 is not possible without DNA. Germline assignment: CDR1 MNHNS and CDR2 SASEGT. There are 14 residues in the CDR3.

The chain links TRBV5-1 to TRBJ2-3. Per germline, CDR1 SGHRS and CDR2 YFSETQ. This CDR3 has 15 amino acids. Here the CDR3 reads CASSLAGKNTDTQYF.

The V and J genes are TRBV20-1 and TRBJ1-6; lacking DNA, the TRBD1 call made by TCRdb goes unchecked. The germline CDR1 and CDR2 sequences are DFQATT and SNEGSKA (reference sequence). The CDR3 has 15 residues. CDR3 in amino acids: CSAPRSGNSGSPLHF.

The V call is TRBV5-1, the J call TRBJ1-2. The CDR3 loop spans 15 amino acids. Germline CDR1 SGHRS, CDR2 YFSETQ. The CDR3 reads CASSLDPGLNYGYTF.

The chain recombines TRBV28 with TRBJ2-5; the D call of TRBD1 rests on TCRdb alone, since no DNA is present to check it. The germline V gene has CDR1 MDHEN and CDR2 SYDVKM. The CDR3 covers 15 residues. The CDR3 here is CASSLRGTNQETQYF.

The rearrangement joins TRBV5-6 to TRBJ2-5; TCRdb reports TRBD2, a call that lacks DNA to check it against. The CDR3 is 15 amino acids. The germline CDR1 and CDR2 sequences are SGHDT and YYEEEE. CDR3 amino acids: CASSLLAGGSLTQYF. Based on the CDR3 plus reference TRBV5-6 and TRBJ2-5, the full variable domain is DAGVTQSPTHLIKTRGQQVTLRCSPKSGHDTVSWYQQALGQGPQFIFQYYEEEERQRGNFPDRFSGHQFPNYSSELNVNALLLGDSALYLCASSLLAGGSLTQYFGPGTRLLVL.

The genes are TRBV2 and TRBJ1-2; the D call of TRBD1 rests on TCRdb alone, since no DNA is present to check it. There are 16 residues in the CDR3. CDR1 SNHLY and CDR2 FYNNEI come from the germline V gene. This chain's CDR3 is CASSEAGGLFNYGYTF.

The V and J genes are TRBV10-3 and TRBJ2-3; TCRdb lists TRBD2, though no DNA is available to test this call. Per the germline V gene, CDR1 is ENHRY and CDR2 is SYGVKD. The CDR3 sequence is 16 residues long. Here the CDR3 reads CAISSGLAGSTDTQYF.

This chain uses TRBV5-1 with TRBJ2-7; TCRdb's assignment of TRBD2 cannot be checked, as there is no DNA. CDR1 and CDR2 (germline): SGHRS, YFSETQ. This CDR3 region has 15 residues. CDR3 in amino acids: CASKSFGGPSYEQYF.